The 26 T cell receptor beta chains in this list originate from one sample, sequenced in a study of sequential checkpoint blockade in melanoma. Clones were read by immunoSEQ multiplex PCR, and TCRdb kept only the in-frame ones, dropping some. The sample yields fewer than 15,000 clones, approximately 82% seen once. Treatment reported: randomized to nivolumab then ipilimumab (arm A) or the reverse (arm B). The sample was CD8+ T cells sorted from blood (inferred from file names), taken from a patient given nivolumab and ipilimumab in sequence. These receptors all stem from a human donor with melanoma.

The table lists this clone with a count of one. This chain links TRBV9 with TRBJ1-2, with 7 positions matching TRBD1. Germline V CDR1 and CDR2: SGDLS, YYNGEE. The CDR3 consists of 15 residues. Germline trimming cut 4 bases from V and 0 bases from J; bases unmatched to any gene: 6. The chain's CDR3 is CASSPRTGSNYGYTF. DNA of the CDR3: TGTGCCAGCAGCCCCAGGACAGGTTCTAACTATGGCTACACCTTC.

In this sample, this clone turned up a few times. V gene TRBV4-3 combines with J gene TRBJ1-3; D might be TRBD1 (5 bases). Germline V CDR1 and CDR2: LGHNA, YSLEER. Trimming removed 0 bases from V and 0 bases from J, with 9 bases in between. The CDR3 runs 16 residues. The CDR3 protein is CASSQDFGGSGNTIYF. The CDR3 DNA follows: TGCGCCAGCAGCCAAGATTTCGGGGGCTCTGGAAACACCATATATTTT.

The CDR3 DNA reads TGTGCCAGCAGCTTTGGGACAGGTCGTTCCTACGAGCAGTACTTC. Protein sequence: CASSFGTGRSYEQYF. The rearrangement uses TRBV5-5 and TRBJ2-7, with 8 bases identical to TRBD1. V was pared by 2 bases and J by 1 base, with 5 bases of the junction left unmatched. This CDR3 comprises 15 residues. CDR1 is SGHKS and CDR2 is YYEKEE in the germline V gene (reference sequence).

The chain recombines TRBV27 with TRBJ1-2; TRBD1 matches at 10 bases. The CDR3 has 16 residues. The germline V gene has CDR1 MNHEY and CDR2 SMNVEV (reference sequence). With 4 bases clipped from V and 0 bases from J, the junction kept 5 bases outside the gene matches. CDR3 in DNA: TGTGCCAGCAGTTCGGGACAGGGGACTCCTAACTATGGCTACACCTTC. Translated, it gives CASSSGQGTPNYGYTF.

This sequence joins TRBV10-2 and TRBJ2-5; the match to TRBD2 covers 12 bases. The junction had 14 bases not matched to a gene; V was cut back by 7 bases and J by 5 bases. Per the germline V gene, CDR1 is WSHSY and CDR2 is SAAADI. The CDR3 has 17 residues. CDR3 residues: CASIGLAGNLEWETQYF. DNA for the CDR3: TGCGCCAGCATAGGACTAGCGGGGAACCTCGAGTGGGAGACCCAGTACTTC.

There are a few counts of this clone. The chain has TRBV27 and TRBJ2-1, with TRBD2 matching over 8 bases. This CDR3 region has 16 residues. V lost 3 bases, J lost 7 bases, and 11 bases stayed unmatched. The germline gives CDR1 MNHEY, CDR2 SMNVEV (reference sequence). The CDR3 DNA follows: TGTGCCAGCAGTTTGCATCCGCGGGGGGCCGGGAATGAGCAGTTCTTC. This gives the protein CASSLHPRGAGNEQFF.

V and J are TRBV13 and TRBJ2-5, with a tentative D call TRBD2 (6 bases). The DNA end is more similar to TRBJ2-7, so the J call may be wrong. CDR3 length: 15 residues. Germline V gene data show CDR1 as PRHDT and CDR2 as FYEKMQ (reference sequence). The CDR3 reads CASSFLTVAVNEQYF. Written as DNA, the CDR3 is TGTGCCAGCAGCTTTTTGACAGTAGCGGTGAACGAGCAGTACTTC.

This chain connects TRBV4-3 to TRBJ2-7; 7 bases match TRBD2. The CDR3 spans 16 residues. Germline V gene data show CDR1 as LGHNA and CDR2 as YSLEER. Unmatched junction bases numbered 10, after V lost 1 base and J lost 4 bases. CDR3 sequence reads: CASSQGIAGSVYEQYF. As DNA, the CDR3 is TGCGCCAGCAGCCAAGGTATAGCGGGTAGCGTATACGAGCAGTACTTC.

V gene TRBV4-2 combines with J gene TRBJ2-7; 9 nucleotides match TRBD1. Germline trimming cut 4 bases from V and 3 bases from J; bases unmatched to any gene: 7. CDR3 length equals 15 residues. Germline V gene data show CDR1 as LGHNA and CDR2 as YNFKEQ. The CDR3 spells CASSPGTGSVYEQYF. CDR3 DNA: TGTGCCAGCAGCCCCGGGACAGGGTCTGTCTACGAGCAGTACTTC.

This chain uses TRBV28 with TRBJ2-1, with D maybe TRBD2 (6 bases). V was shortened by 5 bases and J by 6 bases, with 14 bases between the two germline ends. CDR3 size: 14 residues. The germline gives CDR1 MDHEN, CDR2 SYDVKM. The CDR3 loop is CASSETGGGNEQFF. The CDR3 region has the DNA TGTGCCAGCAGTGAGACCGGGGGAGGCAATGAGCAGTTCTTC.

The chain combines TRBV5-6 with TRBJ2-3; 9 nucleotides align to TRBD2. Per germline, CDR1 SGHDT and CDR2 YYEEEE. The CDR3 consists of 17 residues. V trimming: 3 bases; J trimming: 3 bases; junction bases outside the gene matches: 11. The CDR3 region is CASSWELAGFGTDTQYF. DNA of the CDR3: TGTGCCAGCAGCTGGGAACTAGCGGGCTTTGGGACAGATACGCAGTATTTT.

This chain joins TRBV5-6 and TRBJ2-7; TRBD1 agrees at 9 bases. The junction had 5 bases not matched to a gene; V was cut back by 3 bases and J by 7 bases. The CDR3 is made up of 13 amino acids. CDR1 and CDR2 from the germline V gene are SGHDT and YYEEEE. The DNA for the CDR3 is TGTGCCAGCAGCTACACAGGGGGCGGAGAGCAGTACTTC. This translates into CASSYTGGGEQYF.

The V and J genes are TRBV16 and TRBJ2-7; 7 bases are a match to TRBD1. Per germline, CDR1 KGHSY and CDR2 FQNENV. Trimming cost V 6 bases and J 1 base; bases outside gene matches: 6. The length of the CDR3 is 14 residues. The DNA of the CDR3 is TGTGCCAGCAGTCCTCCGGGACAGTCCTACGAGCAGTACTTC. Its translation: CASSPPGQSYEQYF.

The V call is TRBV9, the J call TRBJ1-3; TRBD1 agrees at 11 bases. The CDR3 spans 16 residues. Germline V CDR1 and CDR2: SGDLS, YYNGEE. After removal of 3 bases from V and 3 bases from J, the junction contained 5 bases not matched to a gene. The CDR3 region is CASSEGTGGFGNTIYF. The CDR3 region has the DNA TGTGCCAGCAGCGAGGGGACAGGGGGGTTTGGAAACACCATATATTTT. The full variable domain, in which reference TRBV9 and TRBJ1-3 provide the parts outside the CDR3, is DSGVTQTPKHLITATGQRVTLRCSPRSGDLSVYWYQQSLDQGLQFLIQYYNGEERAKGNILERFSAQQFPDLHSELNLSSLELGDSALYFCASSEGTGGFGNTIYFGEGSWLTVV.

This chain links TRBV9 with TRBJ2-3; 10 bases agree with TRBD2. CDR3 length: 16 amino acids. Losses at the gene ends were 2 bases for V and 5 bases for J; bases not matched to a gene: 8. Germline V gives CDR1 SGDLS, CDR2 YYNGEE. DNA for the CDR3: TGTGCCAGCAGCGTCCCCCACGAGCGGGGGGGAGATACGCAGTATTTT. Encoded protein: CASSVPHERGGDTQYF.

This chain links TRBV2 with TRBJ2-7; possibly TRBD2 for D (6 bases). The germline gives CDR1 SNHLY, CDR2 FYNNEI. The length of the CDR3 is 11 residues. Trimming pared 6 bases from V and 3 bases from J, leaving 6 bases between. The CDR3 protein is CASREGYEQYF. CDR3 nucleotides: TGTGCCAGCAGGGAGGGCTACGAGCAGTACTTC.

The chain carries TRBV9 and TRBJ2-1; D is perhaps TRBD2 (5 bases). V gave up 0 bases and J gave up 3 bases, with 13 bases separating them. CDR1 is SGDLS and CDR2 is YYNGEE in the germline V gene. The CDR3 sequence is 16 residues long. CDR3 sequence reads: CASSVEGGPGYNEQFF. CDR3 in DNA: TGTGCCAGCAGCGTAGAGGGCGGGCCGGGCTACAATGAGCAGTTCTTC.

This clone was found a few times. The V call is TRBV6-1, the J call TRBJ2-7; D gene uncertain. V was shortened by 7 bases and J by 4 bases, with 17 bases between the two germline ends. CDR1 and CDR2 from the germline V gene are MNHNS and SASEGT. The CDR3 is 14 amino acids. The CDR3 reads CASTTARVVYEQYF. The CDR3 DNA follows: TGTGCCAGCACCACCGCTCGGGTGGTTTACGAGCAGTACTTC.

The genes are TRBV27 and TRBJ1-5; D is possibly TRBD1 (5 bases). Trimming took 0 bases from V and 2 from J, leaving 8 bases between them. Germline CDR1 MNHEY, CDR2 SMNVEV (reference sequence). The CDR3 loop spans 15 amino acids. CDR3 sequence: CASSLSAGRNQPQHF. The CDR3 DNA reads TGTGCCAGCAGTTTATCGGCAGGGCGCAATCAGCCCCAGCATTTT.

CDR3 DNA: TGCGCCAGCAGCCAAGGAGGTAGCGGGGGACTCTACGAGCAGTACTTC. Translated: CASSQGGSGGLYEQYF. The chain combines TRBV4-1 with TRBJ2-7, with 9 bases lining up with TRBD2. V gave up 1 base and J gave up 3 bases; unmatched junction bases: 7. Germline V gives CDR1 MGHRA, CDR2 YSYEKL. The CDR3 is 16 residues long.

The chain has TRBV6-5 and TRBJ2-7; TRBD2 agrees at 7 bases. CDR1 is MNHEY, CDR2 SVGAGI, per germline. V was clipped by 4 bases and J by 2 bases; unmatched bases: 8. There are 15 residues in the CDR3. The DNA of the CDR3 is TGTGCCAGCAGTTCGGTGCCTAGCGGTACCTACGAGCAGTACTTC. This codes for CASSSVPSGTYEQYF.

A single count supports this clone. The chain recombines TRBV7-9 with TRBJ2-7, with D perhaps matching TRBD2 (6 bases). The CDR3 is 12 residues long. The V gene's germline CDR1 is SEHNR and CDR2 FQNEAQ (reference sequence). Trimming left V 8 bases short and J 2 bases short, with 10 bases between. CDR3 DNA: TGTGCCAGCGCTAGCGAGGCCTACGAGCAGTACTTC. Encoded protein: CASASEAYEQYF.

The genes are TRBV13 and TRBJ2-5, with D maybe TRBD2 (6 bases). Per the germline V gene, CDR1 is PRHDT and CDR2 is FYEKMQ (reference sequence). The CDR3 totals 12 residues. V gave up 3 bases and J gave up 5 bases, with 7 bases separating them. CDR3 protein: CASSFAGETQYF. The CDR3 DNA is TGTGCCAGCAGCTTTGCGGGGGAGACCCAGTACTTC.

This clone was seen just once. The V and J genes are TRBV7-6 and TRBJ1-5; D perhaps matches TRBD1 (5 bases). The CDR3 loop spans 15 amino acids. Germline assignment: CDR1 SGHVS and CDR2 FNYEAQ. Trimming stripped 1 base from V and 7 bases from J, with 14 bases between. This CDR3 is CASSLGREGRQPQHF. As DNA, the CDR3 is TGTGCCAGCAGCTTAGGCAGGGAAGGGCGCCAGCCCCAGCATTTT.

This CDR3 is CSAHTDTQYF. CDR3 DNA sequence: TGCAGTGCCCACACAGATACGCAGTATTTT. V and J are TRBV20-1 and TRBJ2-3; D call uncertain. The CDR3 loop spans 10 amino acids. Germline V gene data show CDR1 as DFQATT and CDR2 as SNEGSKA (reference sequence). V was pared by 6 bases and J by 2 bases, with 3 bases between.

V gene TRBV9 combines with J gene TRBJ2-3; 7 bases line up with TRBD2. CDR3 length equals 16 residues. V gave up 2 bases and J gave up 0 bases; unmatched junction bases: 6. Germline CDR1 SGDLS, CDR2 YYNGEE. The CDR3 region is CASSVSSGRSTDTQYF. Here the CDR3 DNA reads TGTGCCAGCAGCGTTTCTAGCGGACGGAGCACAGATACGCAGTATTTT.